The 18 T cell receptor beta chains presented below share a single source sample, sequenced in a study of regulatory T cells in long-lasting Graves disease. Sequencing libraries for TCR beta were prepared with iRepertoire HTBI primers and Arm-PCR of CDR3 regions. In TCRdb, the multiplex PCR reads were re-called with MiXCR into one record per CDR3 protein. The table has around 460,000 distinct CDR3 sequences, around a fifth seen once. Described time point: persistent/refractory GD, antithyroid drugs over 5 years with positive TRAb. Extracted PBMC RNA gave rise to the TCR library. This specimen consisted of peripheral blood mononuclear cells (PBMCs), obtained when the disease was refractory, from a patient treated with antithyroid drugs. These receptors all come from a female donor with Graves disease.

This clonotype was seen many times. The chain combines TRBV28 with TRBJ2-5, with D possibly being TRBD1 (8 bases). This CDR3 has 14 residues. Germline V gene lookup returns CDR1 MDHEN and CDR2 SYDVKM. Trimming cost V 2 bases and J 5 bases, with 12 bases left between them. CDR3: CASSLVQGGETQYF. In DNA form, the CDR3 reads TGTGCCAGCAGTTTAGTACAGGGGGGGGAGACCCAGTACTTC.

CDR3 loop: CASSAFQGATGANVLTF. The CDR3 coding sequence is TGTGCCAGCAGCGCCTTCCAGGGGGCCACTGGGGCCAACGTCCTGACTTTC. The gene calls are TRBV9 and TRBJ2-6; 8 nucleotides match TRBD1. Germline V gene lookup returns CDR1 SGDLS and CDR2 YYNGEE. The V segment lost 3 bases and the J segment 2 bases; nucleotides outside the gene matches: 7. This CDR3 is 17 amino acids long. Complete variable domain (other parts from reference TRBV9 and TRBJ2-6): DSGVTQTPKHLITATGQRVTLRCSPRSGDLSVYWYQQSLDQGLQFLIQYYNGEERAKGNILERFSAQQFPDLHSELNLSSLELGDSALYFCASSAFQGATGANVLTFGAGSRLTVL.

The chain recombines TRBV6-1 with TRBJ2-7, with D tentatively TRBD1 (5 bases). Germline values: CDR1 MNHNS, CDR2 SASEGT. The CDR3 length is 15 residues. With 6 bases removed from V and 5 bases from J, the gap between germline ends came to 20 bases. In nucleotides, the CDR3 is TGTGCCAGCAGCCCGGACCCAAAAGGGGTCCACGAGCAGTACTTC. This encodes CASSPDPKGVHEQYF.

At least ten counts were recorded for this clonotype. V is TRBV6-2 or TRBV6-3 and J is TRBJ1-5; D is uncertain. CDR1 is MNHEY, CDR2 SVGEGT, per germline. The CDR3 totals 14 residues. Trimming left V 2 bases short and J 0 bases short, with 5 bases between. Here the CDR3 DNA reads TGTGCCAGCAGTTACAGCATTAGCAATCAGCCCCAGCATTTT. This gives the protein CASSYSISNQPQHF.

This clonotype was picked up many times. The chain uses TRBV2 and TRBJ2-1; 11 nucleotides line up with TRBD2. Germline values: CDR1 SNHLY, CDR2 FYNNEI. The CDR3 is made up of 13 amino acids. V gave up 7 bases and J gave up 9 bases; unmatched junction bases: 5. The CDR3 reads CASTLAGGSEQFF. CDR3 DNA sequence: TGTGCCAGCACCTTAGCGGGAGGGAGTGAGCAGTTCTTC.

Worth noting for this clonotype: A much larger clone differs by one base, so this may be a read error. The conserved phenylalanine or tryptophan is not found at the CDR3 terminus, so this likely reflects a read error. The CDR3 DNA follows: TGTGCCACCAGCAAAGGACCGAGCCAAGAGACCCAGTACTTA. This gives the protein CATSKGPSQETQYL. The gene calls are TRBV24-1 and TRBJ2-5; D ambiguous. The CDR3 is 14 residues long. Per the germline V gene, CDR1 is KGHDR and CDR2 is SFDVKD. The germline V and J ends were trimmed by 7 bases and 1 base, with 12 bases remaining between them.

This clonotype was seen more than once but under ten times. CDR3 residues: CASSAGQGVGYTF. CDR3 nucleotides: TGTGCCAGCAGCGCCGGACAGGGGGTTGGCTACACCTTC. The chain joins TRBV3-1 to TRBJ1-2, with 10 positions matching TRBD1. The V and J ends lost 5 bases and 7 bases, in that order; junction bases with no gene match: 4. Germline lookup yields CDR1 LGHDT and CDR2 YNNKEL (reference sequence). This CDR3 has 13 amino acids. The full variable domain, with the rest looked up from reference TRBV3-1 and TRBJ1-2, is DTAVSQTPKYLVTQMGNDKSIKCEQNLGHDTMYWYKQDSKKFLKIMFSYNNKELIINETVPNRFSPKSPDKAHLNLHINSLELGDSAVYFCASSAGQGVGYTFGSGTRLTVV.

The table lists this clonotype with many counts. This chain links TRBV20-1 with TRBJ2-2; D may be TRBD1 (6 bases). CDR1 and CDR2 (germline): DFQATT, SNEGSKA (reference sequence). The CDR3 is made up of 13 amino acids. For the CDR3, the DNA is TGCAGGGCCGGGACACCGAACACCGGGGAGCTGTTTTTT. It encodes CRAGTPNTGELFF.

This clonotype was recorded many times. The V gene is TRBV6-1, the J gene TRBJ2-2; D remains ambiguous. Trimming shortened V by 7 bases and J by 0 bases, and 15 bases separated the two germline ends. Germline CDR1 MNHNS, CDR2 SASEGT. The CDR3 is 16 residues long. CDR3 loop: CASTLSRQPNTGELFF. The CDR3 DNA sequence: TGTGCCAGCACCCTTTCTCGTCAGCCGAACACCGGGGAGCTGTTTTTT.

Turning to this clonotype: Since a much larger clone is just one base distant, this may be a read error. CDR3 loop: CSSSLARVFSVMKTQYF. DNA of the CDR3: TGTTCCAGCAGCTTAGCGCGGGTCTTCAGCGTTATGAAGACCCAGTACTTC. The rearrangement joins TRBV7-8 to TRBJ2-5, with D maybe TRBD2 (5 bases). CDR1 is SGHVS and CDR2 is FQNEAQ in the germline V gene. The CDR3 extends over 17 amino acids.

Comments on this clonotype: Being one base from a much bigger clone, this may be a read error. The chain employs TRBV12-3 or TRBV12-4 and TRBJ2-3; tentatively, D is TRBD2 (6 bases). The CDR3 contains 15 residues. CDR3 region: CASSLGLASTDTRYF. The CDR3, as DNA: TGTGCCAGCAGTTTGGGGCTAGCGAGCACAGATACGCGGTATTTT.

Note on this clonotype: The CDR3 does not end in the conserved phenylalanine or tryptophan, so this is likely a read error. Because the CDR3's place on the DNA is in doubt, the DNA is left out and the CDR3 is given as listed by TCRdb. The chain links TRBV28 to TRBJ2-5; the D call of TRBD1 is as the table states it, not checked on the DNA. The CDR3 length equals 8 residues, ends included. From germline, CDR1 is MDHEN and CDR2 SYDVKM. CDR3 amino acids: CASSLGGR.

This clonotype has just a few counts. The chain links TRBV20-1 to TRBJ1-2; perhaps TRBD1 as D (6 bases). The V gene's germline CDR1 is DFQATT and CDR2 SNEGSKA (reference sequence). The CDR3 is 13 residues long. Trimming left V 5 bases short and J 4 bases short, with 14 bases between. CDR3 sequence reads: CSARDTNGYGYTF. Written as DNA, the CDR3 is TGCAGTGCTCGGGACACCAACGGCTATGGCTACACCTTC.

This clonotype was detected only a few times. V is TRBV13 and J is TRBJ2-7; 13 positions match TRBD2. The CDR3 extends over 15 amino acids. From germline, CDR1 is PRHDT and CDR2 FYEKMQ (reference sequence). Germline trimming cut 5 bases from V and 3 bases from J; bases unmatched to any gene: 4. This CDR3 is CASSPRLAGGYEQYF. Here the CDR3 DNA reads TGTGCCAGCAGCCCCAGACTAGCGGGAGGCTACGAGCAGTACTTC. Full variable domain (remainder filled in from reference TRBV13 and TRBJ2-7): AAGVIQSPRHLIKEKRETATLKCYPIPRHDTVYWYQQGPGQDPQFLISFYEKMQSDKGSIPDRFSAQQFSDYHSELNMSSLELGDSALYFCASSPRLAGGYEQYFGPGTRLTVT.

This clonotype was observed at least ten times. The V call is TRBV5-1, the J call TRBJ1-1; 8 bases match TRBD1. Germline V lookup: CDR1 SGHRS, CDR2 YFSETQ. The CDR3 covers 14 residues. Germline trimming cut 3 bases from V and 3 bases from J; bases unmatched to any gene: 4. CDR3 protein: CASSWTGKDTEAFF. CDR3 DNA sequence: TGCGCCAGCAGCTGGACAGGGAAGGACACTGAAGCTTTCTTT.

This clonotype was recorded a few times. This chain joins TRBV12-3 or TRBV12-4 and TRBJ1-6; the D is unclear. The V gene lost 5 bases and the J gene lost 7 bases, with 12 bases spanning the gap. CDR3 size: 14 residues. As DNA, the CDR3 is TGTGCCAGCAGTGCTCGGGTAGAGAATTCACCCCTCCACTTT. This gives the protein CASSARVENSPLHF.

This clonotype was detected ten times or more. The chain links TRBV6-9 to TRBJ1-1; no definite D call. Trimming pared 3 bases from V and 6 bases from J, leaving 17 bases between. This CDR3 is built from 15 residues. Per germline, CDR1 MNHGY and CDR2 SVAAGI. The CDR3 nucleotides read TGTGCCAGCAGTTACTCCGGCGGCAAGGGCGCTGAAGCTTTCTTT. Its protein is CASSYSGGKGAEAFF.

The chain joins TRBV7-6 to TRBJ2-7, with TRBD1 as a possible D gene (6 bases). The CDR3 covers 13 residues. CDR1 and CDR2 from the germline V gene are SGHVS and FNYEAQ. V dropped 5 bases and J dropped 4 bases, with 12 bases sitting between them. In DNA form, the CDR3 reads TGTGCCAGCAGCCTTAGGGGGAAGTACGAGCAGTACTTC. Residues: CASSLRGKYEQYF.